Below, 3 T cell receptor beta chains from the same sample are listed, as sequenced in a study of T cell repertoires in aging, cancer and after chemotherapy. Multiplex touch-down PCR with TRB-A/B primers amplified rearranged V-D-J TRB sequences. Via MiXCR, TCRdb re-called the multiplex PCR reads, giving one row per CDR3 protein. The sample records about 11,000 distinct CDR3 sequences, around 25% being singletons. The template was genomic DNA from peripheral blood, not RNA. Sequences were obtained from blood. The receptor source for this set is a human donor in good health.

This clonotype appeared once. This chain uses TRBV2 with TRBJ2-1; 9 positions match TRBD2. The CDR3 has 17 amino acids. Unmatched junction bases numbered 13, after V lost 6 bases and J lost 4 bases. Per germline, CDR1 SNHLY and CDR2 FYNNEI. The CDR3 coding sequence is TGTGCCAGCAGCGATCCCCACAGCGGGGGGCCATACAATGAGCAGTTCTTC. Translated: CASSDPHSGGPYNEQFF.

This clonotype has more than one count but fewer than ten. The rearrangement uses TRBV12-3 or TRBV12-4 and TRBJ2-2; D might be TRBD1 (6 bases). V lost 6 bases to trimming and J lost 5 bases, with 10 bases between them. The CDR3 totals 13 residues. CDR3 residues: CASRPTGTGELFF. CDR3 bases: TGTGCCAGCAGACCCACAGGGACCGGGGAGCTGTTTTTT.

The V gene is TRBV20-1, the J gene TRBJ2-3; D remains unclear. From germline, CDR1 is DFQATT and CDR2 SNEGSKA (reference sequence). Trimming took 3 bases from V and 6 from J, leaving 10 bases between them. The CDR3 spans 12 residues. CDR3 region: CSASQARDTQYF. For the CDR3, the DNA is TGCAGTGCTAGTCAGGCCAGGGATACGCAGTATTTT.